Following are 20 T cell receptor beta chains from one sample sequenced in a study of T cells in Graves' hyperthyroidism and ophthalmopathy. Amplified TCR beta CDR3 regions derived from RNA transcripts. Initially, a first-round RT-PCR of the TCR CDR3 employed the HTBI primer set. TCRdb used MiXCR to reprocess the multiplex PCR reads, holding one entry per CDR3 protein. The sample lists hundreds of thousands of distinct CDR3 sequences; over 20% were seen once. The specimen was blood. The receptor source for this set is a man aged 25 to 40 with Graves' ophthalmopathy.

This clonotype was counted a few times. V usage is TRBV24-1 and J usage is TRBJ2-3; D uncertain. This CDR3 region has 13 residues. Deletions cut 6 bases from V and 4 bases from J, with 10 bases between. CDR1 is KGHDR, CDR2 SFDVKD, per germline. The CDR3 loop is CATSLTAADTQYF. The CDR3 nucleotides are TGTGCCACCAGTCTAACAGCCGCAGATACGCAGTATTTT.

The sample holds a few counts of this clonotype. The chain is built from TRBV10-3 and TRBJ2-1; D call uncertain. Per germline, CDR1 ENHRY and CDR2 SYGVKD. Trimming shortened V by 5 bases and J by 8 bases, and 10 bases separated the two germline ends. The CDR3 runs 12 residues. The DNA of the CDR3 is TGTGCCATCAGTTCCCGTGGGGATGAGCAGTTCTTC. Amino acids: CAISSRGDEQFF.

This clonotype has at least ten counts. The rearrangement joins TRBV20-1 to TRBJ2-7; 7 bases align to TRBD1. The junction had 10 bases not matched to a gene; V was cut back by 6 bases and J by 2 bases. The CDR3 contains 14 residues. Germline lookup yields CDR1 DFQATT and CDR2 SNEGSKA (reference sequence). The CDR3 DNA reads as TGCAGTGCCTTTGACAGGGATGAAACCTACGAGCAGTACTTC. Protein sequence: CSAFDRDETYEQYF.

This clonotype was detected ten times or more. The V call is TRBV12-5, the J call TRBJ1-5, with TRBD1 matching over 7 bases. CDR3 length equals 17 residues. The V and J ends lost 1 base and 5 bases, in that order; junction bases with no gene match: 11. Germline CDR1 is LGHNT and CDR2 is FRNRAP. The CDR3 region is CASGLGDSTWGDQPQHF. CDR3 bases: TGTGCTAGTGGTTTGGGGGACAGTACCTGGGGGGATCAGCCCCAGCATTTT.

This clonotype has only a few counts. V is TRBV7-9 and J is TRBJ2-4; D is undetermined. Germline lookup yields CDR1 SEHNR and CDR2 FQNEAQ (reference sequence). This CDR3 is 12 amino acids long. Trimming left V 4 bases short and J 6 bases short, with 7 bases between. The DNA for the CDR3 is TGTGCCAGCAGCTCCCCCCGAAACATTCAGTACTTC. This gives the protein CASSSPRNIQYF.

The rearrangement links TRBV28 to TRBJ1-4; D possibly corresponds to TRBD1 (5 bases). The V end was cut by 6 bases, the J end by 0 bases, with 11 bases between. From germline, CDR1 is MDHEN and CDR2 SYDVKM. The CDR3 is 15 amino acids. Here the CDR3 reads CASRGGTATNEKLFF. Written as DNA, the CDR3 is TGTGCCAGCAGGGGCGGGACTGCAACTAATGAAAAACTGTTTTTT.

This clonotype is labeled medium-sized. The rearrangement joins TRBV6-5 to TRBJ2-5; D uncertain. The V end was cut by 0 bases, the J end by 4 bases, with 9 bases between. Germline CDR1 MNHEY, CDR2 SVGAGI. The length of the CDR3 is 14 residues. In DNA, the CDR3 is TGTGCCAGCAGTTACTCATGGAGACCAGAGACCCAGTACTTC. It yields the protein CASSYSWRPETQYF.

The chain recombines TRBV3-1 with TRBJ1-5, with 8 bases matching TRBD1. Germline lookup yields CDR1 LGHDT and CDR2 YNNKEL (reference sequence). The CDR3 length is 15 residues. V trimming: 2 bases; J trimming: 6 bases; junction bases outside the gene matches: 6. CDR3 sequence: CASSQQGARGQPQHF. For the CDR3, the DNA is TGTGCCAGCAGCCAACAGGGGGCTAGAGGTCAGCCCCAGCATTTT.

In its sample, this clonotype was seen a few times. V and J are TRBV15 and TRBJ2-3, with D tentatively TRBD1 (5 bases). V lost 3 bases and J 0 bases, leaving 10 bases between the germline ends. Germline V CDR1 and CDR2: LNHNV, YYDKDF (reference sequence). The CDR3 totals 15 residues. CDR3 in amino acids: CATSRSTASTDTQYF. The CDR3 DNA is TGTGCCACCAGCAGGTCGACAGCTAGCACAGATACGCAGTATTTT. Filled out from reference TRBV15 and TRBJ2-3, the complete variable domain reads DAMVIQNPRYQVTQFGKPVTLSCSQTLNHNVMYWYQQKSSQAPKLLFHYYDKDFNNEADTPDNFQSRRPNTSFCFLDIRSPGLGDTAMYLCATSRSTASTDTQYFGPGTRLTVL.

Ten or more counts support this clonotype. V is TRBV14 and J is TRBJ2-7; D is undetermined. Germline CDR1 reads SGHDN; CDR2 reads FVKESK. The CDR3 is 14 amino acids. V lost 1 base to trimming and J lost 2 bases, with 9 bases between them. CDR3 in amino acids: CASSQGGFTYEQYF. The CDR3 DNA is TGTGCCAGCAGCCAAGGTGGGTTTACCTACGAGCAGTACTTC. Complete variable domain (other parts from reference TRBV14 and TRBJ2-7): EAGVTQFPSHSVIEKGQTVTLRCDPISGHDNLYWYRRVMGKEIKFLLHFVKESKQDESGMPNNRFLAERTGGTYSTLKVQPAELEDSGVYFCASSQGGFTYEQYFGPGTRLTVT.

This clonotype showed up just a few times. In DNA, the CDR3 is TGCGCCAGCAGCTTCCCGGGACTAGCGGCCCAAGAGACCCAGTACTTC. The encoded protein is CASSFPGLAAQETQYF. The chain recombines TRBV5-1 with TRBJ2-5, with TRBD2 matching 11 bases. V was pared by 2 bases and J by 1 base, with 4 bases of the junction left unmatched. This CDR3 is built from 16 residues. Germline-derived CDR1 and CDR2 are SGHRS and YFSETQ.

CDR3 loop: CASSPEGRGGNQPQHF. CDR3 coding DNA: TGTGCCAGCAGTCCAGAAGGTAGGGGGGGCAATCAGCCCCAGCATTTT. The chain links TRBV6-1 to TRBJ1-5; possible D gene TRBD1, 6 bases. Germline V gene lookup returns CDR1 MNHNS and CDR2 SASEGT. This CDR3 contains 16 residues. V gave up 5 bases and J gave up 2 bases, with 16 bases separating them.

This clonotype was counted a few times. The chain employs TRBV6-1 and TRBJ2-2; D not resolved. Germline CDR1 MNHNS, CDR2 SASEGT. The length of the CDR3 is 12 residues. V was pared by 2 bases and J by 3 bases, with 1 base between. The CDR3 loop reads CASSEYTGELFF. The CDR3 nucleotides read TGTGCCAGCAGTGAATACACCGGGGAGCTGTTTTTT.

This clonotype turned up a few times. The V call is TRBV28, the J call TRBJ2-7; D remains unclear. The CDR3 loop spans 12 amino acids. Germline values: CDR1 MDHEN, CDR2 SYDVKM. V dropped 2 bases and J dropped 6 bases, with 8 bases sitting between them. CDR3 in amino acids: CASSLHFREQYF. For the CDR3, the DNA is TGTGCCAGCAGTTTACATTTCCGCGAGCAGTACTTC.

The gene calls are TRBV7-3 and TRBJ2-1; the D gene could be TRBD1 or TRBD2 (5 bases each). Germline CDR1 reads SGHTA; CDR2 reads FQGTGA. The length of the CDR3 is 14 residues. Trimming shortened V by 5 bases and J by 10 bases, and 18 bases separated the two germline ends. The CDR3 coding sequence is TGTGCCAGCAGCCCCGGGACCCCTCAATCCGAGCAGTTCTTC. Protein product: CASSPGTPQSEQFF.

As to this clonotype: A single base separates this from a much larger clone, so it may be a read error. J is TRBJ1-4 and V is TRBV5-1; no clear D gene. With 4 bases removed from V and 3 bases from J, the gap between germline ends came to 13 bases. Germline V CDR1 and CDR2: SGHRS, YFSETQ. The CDR3 length is 15 residues. CDR3 sequence reads: CASSSNRAANEKLFF. The CDR3 DNA reads as TGCGCCAGCAGCAGTAACAGAGCGGCTAATGAAAAACTGTTTTTT.

This clonotype has a handful of counts. The genes are TRBV15 and TRBJ1-5; D is unresolved. CDR1 LNHNV and CDR2 YYDKDF come from the germline V gene (reference sequence). The V end lost 2 bases, the J end lost 4 bases, and 6 bases lay between the germline ends. The CDR3 has 13 amino acids. CDR3 residues: CATSRQENQPQHF. The CDR3 region has the DNA TGTGCCACCAGCAGACAGGAAAATCAGCCCCAGCATTTT.

This clonotype came up a few times. The chain links TRBV7-3 to TRBJ2-5; D possibly uses TRBD1 or TRBD2 (5 bases each). Germline CDR1 SGHTA, CDR2 FQGTGA. Trimming cost V 5 bases and J 7 bases, with 14 bases left between them. CDR3 size: 13 residues. CDR3 nucleotides: TGTGCCAGCAGCCTAGGATCTGGGGGGACCCAGTACTTC. This translates into CASSLGSGGTQYF. The complete variable domain, with remaining parts taken from reference TRBV7-3 and TRBJ2-5, reads GAGVSQTPSNKVTEKGKYVELRCDPISGHTALYWYRQSLGQGPEFLIYFQGTGAADDSGLPNDRFFAVRPEGSVSTLKIQRTERGDSAVYLCASSLGSGGTQYFGPGTRLLVL.

This clonotype came up a few times. Written as DNA, the CDR3 is TGTGCCAGCAGCCCGGGACAGGGGGCGGGGGGGCCGTTCTTC. Protein product: CASSPGQGAGGPFF. V and J are TRBV2 and TRBJ2-1, with TRBD1 identical over 12 bases. The CDR3 extends over 14 amino acids. Germline CDR1 reads SNHLY; CDR2 reads FYNNEI. V gave up 6 bases and J gave up 15 bases; unmatched junction bases: 12.

This clonotype occurred a few times. V gene TRBV12-3 or TRBV12-4 combines with J gene TRBJ1-4; D is ambiguous. This CDR3 comprises 14 residues. Trimming removed 6 bases at V and 7 bases at J, with 15 bases between. The CDR3 region has the DNA TGTGCCAGCAGCGATCGATTGGGGAGTGAAAAACTGTTTTTT. Translated: CASSDRLGSEKLFF.